This is a list of T cell receptor beta chains from one sample in a study of spatial heterogeneity in lung cancer. One entry per CDR3 protein results from TCRdb running MiXCR on the 5' RACE reads. The sample records some 13,000 distinct CDR3 sequences, roughly 3.4% being singletons. The input for sequencing was lung tumor tissue, taken at surgery. The origin of the receptors is a male donor with early-stage non-small cell lung cancer. The CDR3 runs from the conserved cysteine through the conserved F or W. D genes are given only for firm matches. A clone size is listed for some rows: how often the clone was seen (once, few, many), or a class if it is expanded.

j_call v_call d_call clone_size cdr3_nt cdr3_aa
TRBJ2-5 TRBV10-3 TRBD1 many TGTGCCATCAGTGACGCCGGGACAGTAGAGACCCAGTACTTC CAISDAGTVETQYF
TRBJ1-2 TRBV6-1 TRBD1 many TGTGCCGGTCGGACAGGGGACTATGGCTACACCTTC CAGRTGDYGYTF
TRBJ2-3 TRBV27 . many TGTGCCAGCAGTCCGGGTGACACCTGCGTGCCTACGCAGTATTTT CASSPGDTCVPTQYF
TRBJ1-6 TRBV20-1 . many TGCAGTGCTAGGTACACCCAGAATTCACCCCTCCACTTT CSARYTQNSPLHF
TRBJ1-6 TRBV20-1 TRBD1 many TGCAGTGCTAGGGCGGGGACAGGGGAGTTTAATTCACCCCTCCACTTT CSARAGTGEFNSPLHF
TRBJ1-4 TRBV20-1 . many TGCAGTGCTAGAGATCGGGGAGGGCAAGGAGAAAAACTGTTTTTT CSARDRGGQGEKLFF
TRBJ2-3 TRBV20-1 . many TGCAGTGCTAGGGGGACGGTCGGAGGGATTTTTGCAGATACGCAGTATTTT CSARGTVGGIFADTQYF
TRBJ1-2 TRBV6-5 TRBD1 few TGTGCCAGCAGTTACGCGGGCAGGGGGTATGGCTACAACTTC CASSYAGRGYGYNF
TRBJ2-3 TRBV11-2 . many TGTGCCAGCAGCTCATACCGGGACATCCGCACAGATACGCAGTATTTT CASSSYRDIRTDTQYF
TRBJ2-2 TRBV4-3 . many TGCGCCAGCAGCCAGGTCGACAGCACCGGGGAGCTGTTTTTT CASSQVDSTGELFF
TRBJ2-7 TRBV5-7 TRBD1 many TGTGCCAGCAGCTTGGACAGGGGGGCCTACGAGCAGTACTTC CASSLDRGAYEQYF
TRBJ1-4 TRBV6-6 TRBD1 many TGTGCCAGCAGTTATGACAGGGGAGTTGGTAATGAAAAACTGTTTTTT CASSYDRGVGNEKLFF
TRBJ1-4 TRBV7-2 TRBD1 many TGTGCCAGCAGCTCCGGGACAGGCTATGAAAAACTGTTTTTT CASSSGTGYEKLFF
TRBJ2-5 TRBV7-8 TRBD1 many TGTGCCGGACAGGTCCAAGAGACCCAGTACTTC CAGQVQETQYF
TRBJ2-5 TRBV3-1 TRBD2 few TGTGCCAGCAGTCGCAGCGGGAAAGAGACCCAGTACTTC CASSRSGKETQYF
TRBJ2-6 TRBV7-2 TRBD2 medium-sized TGTGCCAGCAGCTTAAGCGGGGCTGGGGCCAACGTCCTGACTTTC CASSLSGAGANVLTF
TRBJ1-6 TRBV20-1 TRBD1 many TGCAGTGCTAGAGACCGAGGGCTCGCAGGGGGAAATTCACCCCTCCACTTT CSARDRGLAGGNSPLHF
TRBJ1-4 TRBV20-1 . many TGCAGTGCTTGGGACATTAATGAAAAACTGTTTTTT CSAWDINEKLFF
TRBJ2-2 TRBV11-2 . many TGTGCCAGCAGCATGCTCCGGGGGAACACCGGGGAGCTGTTTTTT CASSMLRGNTGELFF
TRBJ2-3 TRBV20-1 TRBD2 many TGCAGTGCTAGGCGCGGGAGTGCTACTAGCACAGATACGCAGTATTTT CSARRGSATSTDTQYF
TRBJ2-1 TRBV24-1 TRBD1 few TGTGCCACCATCGGACAGGGCGACCGAAAGCAGTTCTTC CATIGQGDRKQFF
TRBJ2-5 TRBV4-1 . many TGCGCCAGCAGCCCCGGCGCCAGGGGGGCAGAGACCCAGTACTTC CASSPGARGAETQYF
TRBJ2-2 TRBV18 TRBD1 many TGTGCCAGCTCACCACCTCGGACAGGGGCACACACCGGGGAGCTGTTTTTT CASSPPRTGAHTGELFF
TRBJ2-1 TRBV12-3/TRBV12-4 TRBD2 medium-sized TGTGCCAGCACCTCTAGCGGGAGAGGCAATGAGCAGTTCTTC CASTSSGRGNEQFF
TRBJ2-5 TRBV2 . many TGTGCCAGCAGTGATGTCCTGGGGACCCAGTACTTC CASSDVLGTQYF
TRBJ2-1 TRBV7-9 . many TGTGCCAGCAGCTTAGCTTCCAGCAACAATGAGCAGTTCTTC CASSLASSNNEQFF
TRBJ1-1 TRBV18 . many TGTGCCAGCTCAGGGATGAACACTGAAGCTTTCTTT CASSGMNTEAFF
TRBJ1-5 TRBV9 . . TGTGCCAGCAGCGTTGGCATGCGCTATCAGCCCCAGCATTTT CASSVGMRYQPQHF
TRBJ2-5 TRBV4-3 . . TGCGCCAGCAGCCAAGATCGTAGGGGGGGGGAGACCCAGTACTTC CASSQDRRGGETQYF
TRBJ1-1 TRBV11-2 TRBD1 many TGTGCCAGCAGCATCCGGGACAGGGGGTCTTACACTGAAGCTTTCTTT CASSIRDRGSYTEAFF
TRBJ2-3 TRBV9 . few TGTGCCAGCAGCGCCGACTACCGTAGCACAGATACGCAGTATTTT CASSADYRSTDTQYF
TRBJ2-4 TRBV29-1 . many TGCAGCGTTGAAGAATTTAAAAACATTCAGTACTTC CSVEEFKNIQYF
TRBJ2-5 TRBV11-3 . many TGTGCCAGCAGGTCTCGTCCCCCGCCACCGACAGGAAGACAAGAGACCCAGTACTTC CASRSRPPPPTGRQETQYF
TRBJ2-2 TRBV7-9 . many TGTGCCAGCAGCTTATTCGGGGAGCTGTTTTTT CASSLFGELFF
TRBJ1-2 TRBV20-1 . many TGCAGTGCTATCCCTCCGGGAAGCGCGTGGGGCGACACCTTC CSAIPPGSAWGDTF
TRBJ2-7 TRBV9 TRBD2 many TGTGCCAGCAGCCCCCGACCGGGACTAGCGGGAGGGTGGTCCTACGAGCAGTACTTC CASSPRPGLAGGWSYEQYF
TRBJ2-1 TRBV20-1 . medium-sized TGCAGTGCTAGAGTGACGGGAACATACAATGAGCAGTTCTTC CSARVTGTYNEQFF
TRBJ1-4 TRBV3-1 TRBD1 medium-sized TGTGCCAGCAGCCAAAACAGGGGAGCAACTAATGAAAAACTGTTTTTT CASSQNRGATNEKLFF
TRBJ1-2 TRBV20-1 TRBD1 many TGCAGTGCTGGACAGGGGACCCTTGACTATGGCTACACCTTC CSAGQGTLDYGYTF